Following are 32 T cell receptor beta chains from one sample sequenced in a study of memory CD4+ T cells and cytomegalovirus serostatus. Sequencing used immunoSEQ multiplex PCR; TCRdb keeps in-frame clones, though not all of them. The sample has approximately 40,000 clones, around 78% seen once. The sort gate was single viable CD3+CD4+CD8-CD45RO+ cells for memory CD4+ T cells. The sample consisted of memory CD4+ T cells from blood. Receptors originate from an adult in good health and CMV-seronegative.

This chain connects TRBV9 to TRBJ2-3; the D gene is possibly TRBD2 (5 bases). The V end was cut by 0 bases, the J end by 4 bases, with 15 bases between. Per the germline V gene, CDR1 is SGDLS and CDR2 is YYNGEE. The CDR3 has 16 residues. The CDR3 DNA reads as TGTGCCAGCAGCGTAGATGGAGGTCGGCGGTCAGATACGCAGTATTTT. It yields the protein CASSVDGGRRSDTQYF. Full variable domain (rest looked up from reference TRBV9 and TRBJ2-3): DSGVTQTPKHLITATGQRVTLRCSPRSGDLSVYWYQQSLDQGLQFLIQYYNGEERAKGNILERFSAQQFPDLHSELNLSSLELGDSALYFCASSVDGGRRSDTQYFGPGTRLTVL.

This chain joins TRBV11-2 and TRBJ2-2; 8 nucleotides match TRBD1. Germline loops: CDR1 SGHAT, CDR2 FQNNGV. The CDR3 spans 17 residues. With 3 bases clipped from V and 5 bases from J, the junction kept 11 bases outside the gene matches. The CDR3 coding sequence is TGTGCCAGCAGCTTTTCGACAGGGGAGGTTGGAACCGGGGAGCTGTTTTTT. Translating it yields CASSFSTGEVGTGELFF.

The rearrangement links TRBV7-8 to TRBJ2-1; TRBD1 might be the D (5 bases). CDR3 size: 14 residues. V lost 5 bases and J lost 9, with 17 bases in between. CDR1 and CDR2 (germline): SGHVS, FQNEAQ. The CDR3 sequence: CASSSQGGGPEQFF. CDR3 in DNA: TGTGCCAGCAGCAGCCAGGGCGGTGGACCTGAGCAGTTCTTC.

This rearrangement joins TRBV5-4 to TRBJ1-2, with 7 bases aligning to TRBD1. With V trimmed by 6 bases and J by 2 bases, 7 bases remained unmatched. CDR1 is SGHNT, CDR2 YYREEE, per germline (reference sequence). The CDR3 has 14 residues. The CDR3 nucleotides are TGTGCCAGCAATCGAGACAGGGTCAACTATGGCTACACCTTC. Protein product: CASNRDRVNYGYTF.

The V gene is TRBV7-2, the J gene TRBJ1-3, with a possible D match to TRBD1 (6 bases). The CDR3 sequence is 13 residues long. V lost 4 bases to trimming and J lost 4 bases, with 8 bases between them. Germline CDR1 SGHTA, CDR2 FQGNSA. This CDR3 reads CASSSDRGNTIYF. The DNA of the CDR3 is TGTGCCAGCAGCTCCGACAGGGGAAACACCATATATTTT.

V gene TRBV28 combines with J gene TRBJ1-3; no firm D call. Trimming left V 6 bases short and J 4 bases short, with 4 bases between. CDR1 is MDHEN, CDR2 SYDVKM, per germline. The CDR3 sequence is 11 residues long. CDR3 protein: CASRRGNTIYF. The DNA for the CDR3 is TGTGCCAGCAGGAGGGGAAACACCATATATTTT.

The DNA of the CDR3 is TGTGCCAGCAGTTTAACGGGACAGCCTTACTATGGCTACACCTTC. Translated, it gives CASSLTGQPYYGYTF. The J gene is TRBJ1-2, the V gene TRBV28, with 7 bases that match TRBD1. From germline, CDR1 is MDHEN and CDR2 SYDVKM. The CDR3 runs 15 residues. Germline trimming cut 2 bases from V and 3 bases from J; bases unmatched to any gene: 6.

The CDR3 sequence: CASRSLAWTGNQPQHF. The CDR3, as DNA: TGTGCCAGCAGATCTCTAGCCTGGACGGGCAATCAGCCCCAGCATTTT. This chain connects TRBV28 to TRBJ1-5; D uncertain. The V end was cut by 6 bases, the J end by 2 bases, with 17 bases between. Germline values: CDR1 MDHEN, CDR2 SYDVKM. The length of the CDR3 is 16 residues.

This clone was counted only a few times. The chain links TRBV28 to TRBJ2-5; D might be TRBD1 (6 bases). Trimming removed 10 bases from V and 0 bases from J, with 12 bases in between. The CDR3 has 13 amino acids. The germline V gene has CDR1 MDHEN and CDR2 SYDVKM. The CDR3 region has the DNA TGTGCCATCCACGGGACAAACCAAGAGACCCAGTACTTC. It codes for CAIHGTNQETQYF.

This clone was observed a few times. The V gene is TRBV28, the J gene TRBJ2-2; TRBD2 aligns across 7 bases. Trimming removed 3 bases from V and 4 bases from J; junction bases left unmatched: 5. This CDR3 has 15 amino acids. Per the germline V gene, CDR1 is MDHEN and CDR2 is SYDVKM. In DNA, the CDR3 is TGTGCCAGCAGTTTCGAAGGGGAGGGCACCGGGGAGCTGTTTTTT. As protein: CASSFEGEGTGELFF.

CDR3 DNA: TGTGCCAGCAGTTTACTGGAGGCGTCGCAGCCCCAGCATTTT. It yields the protein CASSLLEASQPQHF. V gene TRBV28 combines with J gene TRBJ1-5; D is ambiguous. The V gene's germline CDR1 is MDHEN and CDR2 SYDVKM. The CDR3 consists of 14 residues. The V end lost 2 bases, the J end lost 7 bases, and 12 bases lay between the germline ends.

By frequency in the sample, this clone is medium-sized (0.01 to 0.1%). The chain links TRBV4-3 to TRBJ2-7; D might be TRBD2 (5 bases). There are 18 residues in the CDR3. Deletions cut 0 bases from V and 4 bases from J, with 22 bases between. Germline CDR1 and CDR2: LGHNA and YSLEER. As DNA, the CDR3 is TGCGCCAGCAGCCAAGATCGTCTACCCGGAGGACCTTCGTACGAGCAGTACTTC. As protein: CASSQDRLPGGPSYEQYF.

V is TRBV7-2 and J is TRBJ1-3, with TRBD1 as a possible D gene (5 bases). The CDR3 contains 16 residues. Trimming took 4 bases from V and 3 from J, leaving 16 bases between them. Germline V gene sequence: CDR1 SGHTA, CDR2 FQGNSA. The CDR3 nucleotides are TGTGCCAGCAGCTCAGGATGGCAGGGAAGTGGAAACACCATATATTTT. It translates to CASSSGWQGSGNTIYF.

This clone showed up just a few times. The chain is built from TRBV7-8 and TRBJ2-7; TRBD2 aligns across 7 bases. Unmatched junction bases numbered 11, after V lost 3 bases and J lost 3 bases. The CDR3 runs to 16 residues. Per germline, CDR1 SGHVS and CDR2 FQNEAQ. The CDR3 here is CASSLGGRAKVYEQYF. The CDR3 bases are TGTGCCAGCAGCTTGGGGGGGAGGGCCAAAGTCTACGAGCAGTACTTC.

The chain joins TRBV4-3 to TRBJ1-2; D uncertain. CDR3 length equals 13 residues. Trimming shortened V by 0 bases and J by 8 bases, and 10 bases separated the two germline ends. In germline, CDR1 is LGHNA, CDR2 YSLEER. CDR3 nucleotides: TGCGCCAGCAGCCAAGATTTCGGGGTCGGCTACACCTTC. It is translated as CASSQDFGVGYTF.

This clone showed up just a few times. The rearrangement links TRBV7-2 to TRBJ1-2; unclear D gene. V shed 1 base and J shed 5 bases, with 11 bases lying between them. The CDR3 totals 14 residues. CDR1 and CDR2 from the germline V gene are SGHTA and FQGNSA. The CDR3 DNA reads TGTGCCAGCAGCTTAGACTCCCACGGGTATGGCTACACCTTC. This translates into CASSLDSHGYGYTF.

This clone has only a few counts. The chain combines TRBV2 with TRBJ2-7; TRBD1 agrees at 8 bases. The CDR3 length is 13 residues. Losses at the gene ends were 6 bases for V and 3 bases for J; bases not matched to a gene: 4. CDR1 and CDR2 (germline): SNHLY, FYNNEI. CDR3 residues: CASRATGVYEQYF. CDR3 coding DNA: TGTGCCAGCAGGGCGACAGGGGTCTACGAGCAGTACTTC.

The chain has TRBV19 and TRBJ1-2; D gene uncertain. Looked up from germline, CDR1 is LNHDA and CDR2 is SQIVND (reference sequence). This CDR3 has 13 amino acids. V dropped 4 bases and J dropped 11 bases, with 17 bases sitting between them. The CDR3 spells CASSTGGVSPYTF. DNA for the CDR3: TGTGCCAGTAGTACAGGCGGAGTCTCGCCTTACACCTTC.

This clone was recorded once. The chain carries TRBV21-1 and TRBJ2-5. TRBV21-1 is a listed pseudogene. This CDR3 contains 10 residues. This chain's CDR3 is CASSKETQYF. The CDR3 DNA reads as TGTGCCAGCAGCAAAGAGACCCAGTACTTC.

The chain uses TRBV19 and TRBJ2-1; D gene unclear. The CDR3 is made up of 15 amino acids. In germline, CDR1 is LNHDA, CDR2 SQIVND (reference sequence). Trimming left V 2 bases short and J 6 bases short, with 14 bases between. The CDR3 DNA reads TGTGCCAGTAGTATAAGTATACTCTACACCAATGAGCAGTTCTTC. Amino acid sequence: CASSISILYTNEQFF.

The chain uses TRBV5-1 and TRBJ2-3; 9 bases map to TRBD1. Germline V gives CDR1 SGHRS, CDR2 YFSETQ. The V and J ends lost 0 bases and 6 bases, in that order; junction bases with no gene match: 2. The CDR3 covers 14 residues. CDR3 amino acids: CASSLGQGVDTQYF. CDR3 sequence (DNA): TGCGCCAGCAGCTTGGGACAGGGGGTCGATACGCAGTATTTT.

CDR3 residues: CASSSGTSYEQYF. In DNA form, the CDR3 reads TGTGCCAGCAGCTCCGGGACTAGCTACGAGCAGTACTTC. The chain carries TRBV5-4 and TRBJ2-7, with TRBD2 matching 8 bases. This CDR3 contains 13 residues. The trim removed 3 bases at V and 3 bases at J, leaving 2 bases unmatched. Germline assignment: CDR1 SGHNT and CDR2 YYREEE (reference sequence).

The genes are TRBV5-1 and TRBJ1-1; a weak D match, TRBD1 (5 bases). Germline V gives CDR1 SGHRS, CDR2 YFSETQ. The CDR3 loop spans 14 amino acids. V lost 4 bases to trimming and J lost 5 bases, with 15 bases between them. CDR3 sequence reads: CASSPGPGATEAFF. The CDR3 DNA follows: TGCGCCAGCAGCCCGGGACCCGGGGCTACTGAAGCTTTCTTT. The full variable domain, with the rest looked up from reference TRBV5-1 and TRBJ1-1, is KAGVTQTPRYLIKTRGQQVTLSCSPISGHRSVSWYQQTPGQGLQFLFEYFSETQRNKGNFPGRFSGRQFSNSRSEMNVSTLELGDSALYLCASSPGPGATEAFFGQGTRLTVV.

The chain links TRBV9 to TRBJ2-3, with no clear D. V was trimmed by 3 bases and J by 0 bases, leaving 11 bases between them. This CDR3 is built from 15 residues. CDR1 and CDR2 from the germline V gene are SGDLS and YYNGEE. The CDR3 reads CASSAGSWSTDTQYF. The CDR3 DNA is TGTGCCAGCAGCGCCGGAAGTTGGAGCACAGATACGCAGTATTTT.

CDR3 coding DNA: TGTGCCAGCAATCCTTTGAAAGCGGAGCCCTCCTACGAGCAGTACTTC. Its protein product is CASNPLKAEPSYEQYF. The V gene is TRBV27, the J gene TRBJ2-7; maybe TRBD2 (5 bases). Germline lookup yields CDR1 MNHEY and CDR2 SMNVEV (reference sequence). The CDR3 covers 16 residues. Trimming pared 7 bases from V and 0 bases from J, leaving 19 bases between.

The chain employs TRBV4-3 and TRBJ2-1, with D perhaps matching TRBD1 (6 bases). This CDR3 is 16 amino acids long. The ends were cut back, 4 bases at V and 0 bases at J, with 13 bases in the middle. The germline V gene has CDR1 LGHNA and CDR2 YSLEER. The CDR3 nucleotides are TGCGCCAGCAGCCCGTCCCCGACAGGCTCCTACAATGAGCAGTTCTTC. Residues: CASSPSPTGSYNEQFF.

The chain uses TRBV7-2 and TRBJ2-7; D unclear. V lost 5 bases and J lost 3, with 14 bases in between. CDR1 is SGHTA, CDR2 FQGNSA, per germline. The length of the CDR3 is 14 residues. The CDR3 DNA sequence: TGTGCCAGCAGCCTAGTGCAGACCTACTACGAGCAGTACTTC. It is translated as CASSLVQTYYEQYF.

V usage is TRBV11-1 and J usage is TRBJ2-7, with D possibly TRBD1 on 5 matching bases. The V gene's germline CDR1 is SGHAT and CDR2 FQDESV (reference sequence). V shed 1 base and J shed 3 bases, with 7 bases lying between them. This CDR3 comprises 13 residues. The CDR3 DNA reads as TGTGCCAGCAGCTTAGGCAGGGACTACGAGCAGTACTTC. Translating gives CASSLGRDYEQYF.

The chain couples TRBV28 to TRBJ1-5, with D perhaps matching TRBD1 (6 bases). With 3 bases removed from V and 3 bases from J, the gap between germline ends came to 30 bases. The CDR3 is 21 residues long. Germline V CDR1 and CDR2: MDHEN, SYDVKM. CDR3 amino acids: CASSFSLLLLKEKGDNQPQHF. Here the CDR3 DNA reads TGTGCCAGCAGTTTCAGCCTCCTCCTCCTTAAGGAAAAGGGGGACAATCAGCCCCAGCATTTT. The whole variable domain, filled in from reference TRBV28 and TRBJ1-5, reads DVKVTQSSRYLVKRTGEKVFLECVQDMDHENMFWYRQDPGLGLRLIYFSYDVKMKEKGDIPEGYSVSREKKERFSLILESASTNQTSMYLCASSFSLLLLKEKGDNQPQHFGDGTRLSIL.

The rearrangement uses TRBV23-1 and TRBJ1-1, with 7 bases fitting TRBD1. TRBV23-1 is an ORF for which the function is uncertain. V dropped 2 bases and J dropped 6; count of bases not matched to a gene: 12. This CDR3 has 16 amino acids. For the CDR3, the DNA is TGCGCCAGCAGTCAACGACATGGGACAGCGGAGTCTGAAGCTTTCTTT. As protein: CASSQRHGTAESEAFF.

The chain recombines TRBV6-1 with TRBJ2-7; TRBD2 agrees at 7 bases. The germline V gene encodes CDR1 MNHNS and CDR2 SASEGT. This CDR3 region has 15 residues. J gave up 2 bases and V 4 bases, and 8 bases lay outside the gene matches. The CDR3 DNA reads as TGTGCCAGCAGTGGGGGGGGAACAGTGCCCTACGAGCAGTACTTC. Translation: CASSGGGTVPYEQYF.

CDR3 coding DNA: TGTGCCTATCACGGGGAACGCGGCTACACCTTC. It translates to CAYHGERGYTF. The chain links TRBV30 to TRBJ1-2; D not certain. Germline-derived CDR1 and CDR2 are GTSNPN and SVGIG (reference sequence). The CDR3 spans 11 residues. The V end lost 7 bases, the J end lost 8 bases, and 14 bases lay between the germline ends.